This entry describes one T cell receptor (beta chain). Its antigen remains undetermined. No much larger clonotype is one base removed from it; base qualities were not supplied. The donors were healthy, HIV-negative adults who had no recently reported acute infections or vaccinations. All donors were Caucasian adults living in Nashville, Tennessee, USA. CD4+ T cells were enriched by magnetic negative selection; naive cells were then positively selected on CD45RA, and the negative fraction formed the memory subset. After blood collection by leukapheresis, PBMCs were isolated using Ficoll-Histopaque density gradient centrifugation and then cryopreserved in the vapor phase of liquid nitrogen. Analytical flow cytometry was used to check the purity and quantity of every magnetically sorted T cell population. Genomic DNA was isolated from each sorted fraction and quantified by UV absorbance on a Nanodrop 2000c.

This record belongs to a study of shared clonotypes between healthy human individuals (TCRdb year 2020). Regarding the study in general: The cohort comprised a couple of women and a few men aged 18 to 49 years. Different laboratories and diverse techniques were used to prepare libraries and sequence TCR repertoires, to increase sequencing depth and limit assay-specific biases. Per donor, leukapheresis produced somewhere between about 0.94 and 9.5 billion PBMCs. The study deeply sequenced blood TCR repertoires of about 5 healthy adults to estimate repertoire size and the extent of clonotype sharing between individuals. For each donor, three plates each were used for CD4 naive and CD4 memory, two plates were used for CD8 naive, and one plate was used for CD8 memory.

As encoded in the germline V gene, CDR1 is KGHSH while CDR2 is LQKENI. The CDR3 goes from the cysteine to the phenylalanine over 15 residues. Only the CDR3 DNA stays, 45 bases, in frame from base 1. V trim: 6 bases; J trim: 2 bases; unmatched bases: 8. Using the deep immunoSEQ assay, multiplex PCR amplified TCR CDR3 regions from genomic DNA. Extracted genomic DNA from each cell subset was spread evenly across all wells of several immunoSEQ 96-well plates, with each plate serving as a replicate. For sorted subsets, each replicate PCR was loaded with about 0.2 ug genomic DNA, equivalent to approximately 27,000 T cell genomes. Purified libraries were quantified with a Qubit 3.0 fluorometer, sized on a Bioanalyzer 2100, and re-quantified with the KAPA Library Quantification kit. Every immunoSEQ 96-well plate was sequenced on a separate single-read 150-cycle Illumina NextSeq 550 flow cell. For the original study's pipeline: Because the immunoSEQ output held only junctional sequences and lacked quality scores, the filtering could not match the filtering applied to full-length reads. Sequences were annotated with PyIR, a Python wrapper for IgBLAST v1.9, using IMGT germline references to assign V/J genes and CDR3. Any read was removed if the V/J assignment was weak (E-value above 1e-6), the CDR3 was missing, or the read contained stop codons, out-of-frame junctions, or ambiguous translated residues. V3J clonotypes were defined as sequences sharing an identical inferred V gene, J gene, and CDR3 amino acid sequence. The percentage overlap between two repertoires was calculated by dividing the number of shared unique clonotypes by the size of the smaller repertoire. Repertoire richness was assessed with RTK rarefaction, the Chao1 estimator, and Recon v2.1 estimates of unobserved clonotypes. For all TCRbeta clonotypes obtained by the gDNA method from several donors, generation probabilities were computed with OLGA. TCRdb took over this immuneACCESS table, retaining in-frame rearrangements with V and J assigned. Such tables are incomplete; in checked studies, under half of the missing clones stem from an unresolved V gene, and the remainder is unexplained. The DNA was the basis for D and trimming; V, J and clone size are from that table. Counted in this sample were over a million clones; approximately 80% of them appeared once. The ten largest clones take up 0.5% to 0.6% of the sample.

Here is what the overall study found, with its caveats: Because the study included only a small number of donors, the genetic and exposure-history diversity represented was limited. Only blood was sampled, and tissue TCR repertoires likely differ from those in blood. Naive subsets generally had larger estimated clonotype richness than memory subsets. Compared with non-shared clonotypes, the clonotypes found in all four sorted-subset donors had higher generation probabilities. Even with the large sequencing depth, rarefaction of the sorted-subset datasets indicated that sequencing was incomplete. Based on pairwise subsampling, the degree of clonotype sharing among donors was expected to be affected by sequencing depth. When several donors were compared, the shared fraction of clonotypes was about 5% for naive CD4, about 4% for naive CD8, about 2.4% for memory CD4, and 0.35% to 0.4% for memory CD8.

The chain is encoded by TRBV18 joined to TRBJ1-2, and TRBD1 matches 8 of the central bases. This TCR was recovered from a man aged 18 to 29 in good health. Some clones in this sample may be carry-over from other donors' samples. Sequencing input: memory CD4+ T cells from PBMCs. The cell subset or site label, read with the paper, signifies: CD45RA-negative fraction. The nucleotide sequence reads as follows: TGTGCCAGCTCTACGGACAGGGCAGGGAACTATGGCTACACCTTC. Its coded protein is CASSTDRAGNYGYTF.